A selection of T cell receptor beta chains follows, all from one sample in a study of control samples from healthy donors and cancer patients. Only in-frame clones appear in the TCRdb table, and some are missing; sequencing was by immunoSEQ multiplex PCR. The table records 85,000 to 95,000 clones, approximately 90% of them present only once. The sample taken for sequencing was blood. All receptors derive from a woman between 25 and 40 years old in good health. CDR3s include the opening cysteine and the closing phenylalanine or tryptophan. Fields, in order: J gene, clone size, V gene, D gene, CDR3 DNA, CDR3 protein. The D gene is left open where the match is weak. Rows give clone size only sometimes, using once, few, many, or a class for an expanded clone.

>TRBJ1-2|.|TRBV7-9|.
TGTGCCAGCAGCTTAGCGGGGGATGGCTACACCTTC
CASSLAGDGYTF
>TRBJ1-6|once|TRBV27|TRBD1
TGTGCCAGCAGTTTGCGACAGGGCTATAATTCACCCCTCCACTTT
CASSLRQGYNSPLHF
>TRBJ2-7|.|TRBV3-1/TRBV3-2|.
TGTGCCAGCAGCCAAGGGGATTACAGGGCACGATACGAGCAGTACTTC
CASSQGDYRARYEQYF
>TRBJ1-5|.|TRBV3-1/TRBV3-2|.
TGTGCCAGCAGCCAAGATAATCGAGGGCAGCCCCAGCATTTT
CASSQDNRGQPQHF
>TRBJ1-6|.|TRBV19|.
TGTGCCAGTACCTCGGACAGAAATAATTCACCCCTCCACTTT
CASTSDRNNSPLHF
>TRBJ2-7|.|TRBV10-3|TRBD1
TGTGCCATCAAGAGACAGGGCGGTCCCGAGCAGTACTTC
CAIKRQGGPEQYF
>TRBJ1-6|.|TRBV27|.
TGTGCCAGCAGTTTATTGGACAGCCCAGGGCATAATTCACCCCTCCACTTT
CASSLLDSPGHNSPLHF
>TRBJ1-1|.|TRBV2|.
TGTGCCAGCAGTGAGGGGAGGGCCACTGAAGCTTTCTTT
CASSEGRATEAFF
>TRBJ2-3|.|TRBV6-5|.
TGTGCCAGCAGTTACACGACGGCCACAGATACGCAGTATTTT
CASSYTTATDTQYF
>TRBJ1-2|once|TRBV6-5|.
TGTGCCAGCCAACGGACAACTAACTATGGCTACACCTTC
CASQRTTNYGYTF
>TRBJ1-1|.|TRBV29-1|TRBD1
TGCAGCGCGGGACAGGGGGCGAAGACTGAAGCTTTCTTT
CSAGQGAKTEAFF
>TRBJ1-5|.|TRBV6-4|.
TGTGCCAGCATTATTAGGGGTTATAGCAATCAGCCCCAGCATTTT
CASIIRGYSNQPQHF
>TRBJ2-3|.|TRBV5-1|.
TGCGCCAGCAGCCGAAGCGGCTACCAAATAGATACGCAGTATTTT
CASSRSGYQIDTQYF
>TRBJ2-5|.|TRBV12-3/TRBV12-4|TRBD2
TGTGCCAGCAGTTTCGGGGGGGGAGAGACCCAGTACTTC
CASSFGGGETQYF
>TRBJ2-5|few|TRBV7-6|TRBD2
TGTGCCCTCCAGGGCCGGGAGGGAGATCAAGAGACCCAGTACTTC
CALQGREGDQETQYF
>TRBJ2-1|.|TRBV4-1|TRBD2
TGCGCCAGCAGCTATAATTTAGCGGGAGTGATGTTGGGTGAGCAGTTCTTC
CASSYNLAGVMLGEQFF
>TRBJ1-2|.|TRBV7-9|.
TGTGCCAGCAGCCGCCAAGGTGGCTACACCTTC
CASSRQGGYTF
>TRBJ1-5|.|TRBV30|.
TGTGCCTGGAGTGTAAACAATCAGCCCCAGCATTTT
CAWSVNNQPQHF
>TRBJ2-3|.|TRBV5-8|.
TGTGCCAGCAGGCGAGAAGGGTTGGGCACAGATACGCAGTATTTT
CASRREGLGTDTQYF
>TRBJ2-3|.|TRBV29-1|.
TGCAGCGTCCCGGGCCTCACAGATACGCAGTATTTT
CSVPGLTDTQYF
>TRBJ1-3|.|TRBV5-4|.
TGTGCCAGCAGCTACGACCTCCGAAGCTCTGGAAACACCATATATTTT
CASSYDLRSSGNTIYF
>TRBJ1-2|.|TRBV5-6|.
TGTGCCAGCAGCAGGGACACAAGGGGATATGGCTACACCTTC
CASSRDTRGYGYTF
>TRBJ1-3|.|TRBV5-6|TRBD1
TGTGCCAGCAGCTTGTGGTACAGGGGCTCCGGAAACACCATATATTTT
CASSLWYRGSGNTIYF
>TRBJ2-3|.|TRBV5-4|TRBD2
TGTGCCAGCAGCCCCAGACTAGCGGGATACACAGATACGCAGTATTTT
CASSPRLAGYTDTQYF
>TRBJ2-1|.|TRBV7-3|.
TGTGCCAGCAGCTTAGATAGGGCAGTCAATGAGCAGTTCTTC
CASSLDRAVNEQFF
>TRBJ1-1|once|TRBV7-6|.
TGTGCCAGCAGCTTAGTTAGGGGACTGAACACTGAAGCTTTCTTT
CASSLVRGLNTEAFF
>TRBJ2-7|.|TRBV11-2|TRBD1
TGTGCCAGCAGCTTTTTGTACAGGGGAGACTACGAGCAGTACTTC
CASSFLYRGDYEQYF
>TRBJ1-2|few|TRBV6-2/TRBV6-3|.
TGTGCCAGCAGTTACACTTTGCAGGGAGGCTACACCTTC
CASSYTLQGGYTF
>TRBJ1-5|.|TRBV7-2|.
TGTGCCAGCAGCTTGGATGTTCAGCCCCAGCATTTT
CASSLDVQPQHF
>TRBJ1-1|.|TRBV15|.
TGTGCCACCAGCAAAGGGTTTGACACTGAAGCTTTCTTT
CATSKGFDTEAFF
>TRBJ2-5|.|TRBV10-3|.
TGTGCCATCAGTGAAACCTTTAGCCAAGAGACCCAGTACTTC
CAISETFSQETQYF
>TRBJ1-5|.|TRBV2|.
TGTGCCAGCAGTTTAGGGGGGATTAGTCAGCCCCAGCATTTT
CASSLGGISQPQHF
>TRBJ1-1|.|TRBV3-1/TRBV3-2|.
TGTGCCAGCAGCCGCGTAGGGACGGACACTGAAGCTTTCTTT
CASSRVGTDTEAFF
>TRBJ1-1|.|TRBV19|.
TGTGCCAGTACCCCAAGAGGACAGAGGAACACTGAAGCTTTCTTT
CASTPRGQRNTEAFF
>TRBJ2-7|.|TRBV4-1|.
TGCGCCAGCAGCCACCTGGGGCAGGGGGGTCGCGAGCAGTACTTC
CASSHLGQGGREQYF
>TRBJ1-4|.|TRBV7-9|TRBD1
TGTGCCAGCAGCTCGGGACAGGGGGCGCCTAATGAAAAACTGTTTTTT
CASSSGQGAPNEKLFF
>TRBJ2-7|.|TRBV5-1|.
TGCGCCAGCAGCTTGGTTTATCGGGGGACCTACGAGCAGTACTTC
CASSLVYRGTYEQYF
>TRBJ2-3|once|TRBV4-1|TRBD2
TGCGCCAGCAGCCCCTGGACTAGCGGGAGACCAGATACGCAGTATTTT
CASSPWTSGRPDTQYF
>TRBJ2-5|.|TRBV7-9|TRBD2
TGTGCCAGCGAGAGCGGGAGGGCTGAGACCCAGTACTTC
CASESGRAETQYF
>TRBJ2-5|few|TRBV4-2|.
TGTGCCAGCAGCCAAGATTTTTCCGGGGCGGAGACCCAGTACTTC
CASSQDFSGAETQYF
>TRBJ1-4|.|TRBV7-6|.
TGTGCCAGCAGCTTACCGGGGTCCGACGAAAAACTGTTTTTT
CASSLPGSDEKLFF
>TRBJ2-7|.|TRBV6-5|TRBD1
TGTGCCAGCAGTTCTCGGACAGGGGGAGGGGCCTACGAGCAGTACTTC
CASSSRTGGGAYEQYF
>TRBJ2-7|.|TRBV9|TRBD2
TGTGCCAGCAGCGTAGGGACTAGCGGGGAATACGAGCAGTACTTC
CASSVGTSGEYEQYF
>TRBJ1-4|.|TRBV7-6|.
TGTGCCAGCAGCTCAGGTTACGTACCTGAGTCTGAAAAACTGTTTTTT
CASSSGYVPESEKLFF
>TRBJ1-1|.|TRBV7-2|.
TGTGCCAGCAGCTTAGCCGGAGCGGGGACGAACACTGAAGCTTTCTTT
CASSLAGAGTNTEAFF
>TRBJ2-5|.|TRBV11-1|TRBD1
TGTGCCAGCAGCTCCCAGGACAGGGGGACCCAGTACTTC
CASSSQDRGTQYF
>TRBJ1-1|.|TRBV11-2|TRBD1
TGTGCCAGCAGCCCCCAGGACAGGGGGCGCGGGAACACTGAAGCTTTCTTT
CASSPQDRGRGNTEAFF
>TRBJ2-1|.|TRBV18|TRBD2
TGTGCCAGCTCACCCCTCACTAGCGGATATACCTACAATGAGCAGTTCTTC
CASSPLTSGYTYNEQFF
>TRBJ1-2|.|TRBV7-6|.
TGTGCCAGCAGCCGTTTCACGGGGGGGGGCGACTATGGCTACACCTTC
CASSRFTGGGDYGYTF
>TRBJ2-7|.|TRBV6-6|TRBD1
TGTGCCAGCAGTTGGGGACAGGCCACCTACGAGCAGTACTTC
CASSWGQATYEQYF
>TRBJ1-4|once|TRBV6-5|TRBD1
TGTGCCAGCAGTCAACAGGGGGCTGCTGAAAAACTGTTTTTT
CASSQQGAAEKLFF
>TRBJ2-7|.|TRBV5-1|TRBD2
TGCGCCAGCTCCTCTACTTCTAGCGGGGCCTACGAGCAGTACTTC
CASSSTSSGAYEQYF
>TRBJ1-3|.|TRBV7-9|.
TGTGCCAGCAGCCTCGGAGATCTCCCTGGAAACACCATATATTTT
CASSLGDLPGNTIYF
>TRBJ2-5|.|TRBV30|.
TGTGCCTGGAGTGAATCGAAGGGGCCTCGGACCCAGTACTTC
CAWSESKGPRTQYF
>TRBJ1-6|.|TRBV7-2|.
TGTGCCAGCAGCTTAATGGGGCTCTATAATTCACCCCTCCACTTT
CASSLMGLYNSPLHF
>TRBJ1-1|.|TRBV20-1|.
TGCAGTGCCCCCCTCGTCACTGAAGCTTTCTTT
CSAPLVTEAFF
>TRBJ2-5|.|TRBV5-4|TRBD1
TGTGCCAGCAGGTTCGGACAGGGTTACGTCTCGATACAAGAGACCCAGTACTTC
CASRFGQGYVSIQETQYF
>TRBJ1-2|.|TRBV5-1|.
TGCGCCAGCAGGCCCGGGGCCAACTATGGCTACACCTTC
CASRPGANYGYTF
>TRBJ2-2|.|TRBV7-2|.
TGTGCCAGCAGCTTATATAACACCGGGGAGCTGTTTTTT
CASSLYNTGELFF